This note documents a single TCR beta chain sequence. This clonotype was observed a handful of times. What antigen it recognizes has not been identified. One base away there is no much larger clone; base qualities are not given. The sample comes from a study of CD8 T cells in ankylosing spondylitis (dated by TCRdb to about 2017). With regard to the full study: The study profiled T cell receptor beta repertoires in healthy donors and ankylosing spondylitis patients to find disease-linked TCR variants. The full study cohort was made up of about 24 ankylosing spondylitis patients and about a hundred healthy donors. Peripheral blood was sampled, and synovial fluid was additionally collected from ankylosing spondylitis patients. Paper-wide results and their limitations: According to the report, matched synovial fluid samples from ankylosing spondylitis patients were significantly enriched for the disease-linked clones. A TCR beta motif of about 8 highly homologous amino acid variants appeared characteristic of blood from ankylosing spondylitis patients. Some motif variants had previously been reported in the synovial fluid and blood of reactive arthritis patients, which suggests shared mechanisms of disease initiation. In peripheral blood, the disease-linked clones were found at relatively low frequencies and had a CD8+ phenotype.

For CDR1 and CDR2, the germline V gene lists SGDLS and YYNGEE. From the cysteine through the phenylalanine, the CDR3 covers 16 amino acids. Of all the DNA, just the CDR3 is kept, 48 bases in frame from base 1. At the junction V is shortened by 2 bases and J by 0 bases; bases outside the gene matches: 7. The listed sequencing device is Illumina HiSeq 2500. Quantitative 5'-RACE with molecular barcodes was the method used to prepare the TCR beta libraries. For the original study's pipeline: A new computational method, built on a probabilistic model of VDJ rearrangement, was used to identify disease-linked TCR variants. The raw public reads went through TCRdb reprocessing: fastp at Q25, MiXCR clone calling, in-frame beta chains kept. Entries are consolidated by CDR3 protein sequence, retaining the most common genes and DNA. The V and J calls and clone size come from TCRdb's table, not from the authors' own analysis. The sample contains 100,000 to 150,000 distinct CDR3 sequences, about a sixth of them found a single time. Jointly, the top ten make up roughly 30% of the sample.

The receptor's source is a male donor with ankylosing spondylitis. Input material: blood, either unsorted or a sorted T cell fraction (not recorded which). Rearrangement joined TRBV9 to TRBJ2-7, with 8 middle bases fitting TRBD1. The nucleotides read TGTGCCAGCAGCGTCGGCGGACAGGGCGTCTCCTACGAGCAGTACTTC. It is translated as CASSVGGQGVSYEQYF.